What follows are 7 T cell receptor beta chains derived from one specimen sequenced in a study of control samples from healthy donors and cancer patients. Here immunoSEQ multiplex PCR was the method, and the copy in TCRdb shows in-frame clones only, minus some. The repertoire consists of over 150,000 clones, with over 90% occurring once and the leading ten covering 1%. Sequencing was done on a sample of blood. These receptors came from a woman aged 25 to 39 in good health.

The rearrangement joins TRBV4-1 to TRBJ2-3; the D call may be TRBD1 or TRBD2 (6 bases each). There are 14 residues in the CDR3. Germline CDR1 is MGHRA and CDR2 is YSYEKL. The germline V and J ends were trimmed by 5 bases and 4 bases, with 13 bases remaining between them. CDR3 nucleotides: TGCGCCAGCAGCAAGGAGGGGGGCCCAGATACGCAGTATTTT. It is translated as CASSKEGGPDTQYF.

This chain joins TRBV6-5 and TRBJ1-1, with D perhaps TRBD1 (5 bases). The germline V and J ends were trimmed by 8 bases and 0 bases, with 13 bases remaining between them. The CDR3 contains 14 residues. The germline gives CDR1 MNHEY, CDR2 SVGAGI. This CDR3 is CASWGVILNTEAFF. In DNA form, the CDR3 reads TGTGCCAGCTGGGGGGTTATATTGAACACTGAAGCTTTCTTT.

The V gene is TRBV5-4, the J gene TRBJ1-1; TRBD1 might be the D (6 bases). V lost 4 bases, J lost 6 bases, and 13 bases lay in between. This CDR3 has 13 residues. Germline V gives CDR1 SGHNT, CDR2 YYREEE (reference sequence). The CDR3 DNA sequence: TGTGCCAGCAGCGACAGGTCCGGGCCTGAAGCTTTCTTT. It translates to CASSDRSGPEAFF.

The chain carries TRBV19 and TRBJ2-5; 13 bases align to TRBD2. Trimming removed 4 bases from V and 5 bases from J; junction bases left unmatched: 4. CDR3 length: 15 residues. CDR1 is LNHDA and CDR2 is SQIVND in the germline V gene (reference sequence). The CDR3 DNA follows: TGTGCCAGTAGTAGACTAGCGGGAGGTTTGGAGACCCAGTACTTC. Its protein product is CASSRLAGGLETQYF. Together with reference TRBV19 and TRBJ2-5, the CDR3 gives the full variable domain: DGGITQSPKYLFRKEGQNVTLSCEQNLNHDAMYWYRQDPGQGLRLIYYSQIVNDFQKGDIAEGYSVSREKKESFPLTVTSAQKNPTAFYLCASSRLAGGLETQYFGPGTRLLVL.

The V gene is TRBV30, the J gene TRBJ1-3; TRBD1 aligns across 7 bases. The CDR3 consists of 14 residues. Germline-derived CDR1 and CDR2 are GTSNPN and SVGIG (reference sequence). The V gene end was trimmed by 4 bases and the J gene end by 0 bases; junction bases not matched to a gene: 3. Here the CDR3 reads CAWIWTGSGNTIYF. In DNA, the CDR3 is TGTGCCTGGATTTGGACAGGCTCTGGAAACACCATATATTTT.

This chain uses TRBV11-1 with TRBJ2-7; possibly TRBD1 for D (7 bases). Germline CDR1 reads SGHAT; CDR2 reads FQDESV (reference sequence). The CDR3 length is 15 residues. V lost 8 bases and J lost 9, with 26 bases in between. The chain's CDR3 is CASGPRNRGGFGQYF. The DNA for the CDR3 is TGTGCCAGCGGCCCGAGGAACAGGGGAGGATTCGGGCAGTACTTC.

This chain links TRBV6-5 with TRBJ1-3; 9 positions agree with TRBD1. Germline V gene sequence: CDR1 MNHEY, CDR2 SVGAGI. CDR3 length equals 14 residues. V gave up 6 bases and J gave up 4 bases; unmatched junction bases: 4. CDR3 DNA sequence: TGTGCCAGCAGGCCGGACAGGGGCGGAAACACCATATATTTT. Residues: CASRPDRGGNTIYF.